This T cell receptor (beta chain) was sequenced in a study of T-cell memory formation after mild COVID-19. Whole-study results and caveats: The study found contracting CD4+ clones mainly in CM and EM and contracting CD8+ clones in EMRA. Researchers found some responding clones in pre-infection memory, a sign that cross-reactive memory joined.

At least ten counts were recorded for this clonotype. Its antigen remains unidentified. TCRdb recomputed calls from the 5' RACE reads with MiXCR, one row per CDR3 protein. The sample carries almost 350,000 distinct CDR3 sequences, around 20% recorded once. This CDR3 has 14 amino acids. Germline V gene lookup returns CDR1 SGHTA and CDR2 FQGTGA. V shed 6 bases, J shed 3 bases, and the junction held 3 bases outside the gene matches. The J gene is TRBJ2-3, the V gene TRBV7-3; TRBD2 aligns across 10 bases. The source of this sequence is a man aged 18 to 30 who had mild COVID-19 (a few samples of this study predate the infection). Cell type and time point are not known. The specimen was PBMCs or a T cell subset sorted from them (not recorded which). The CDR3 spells CASRFSGGTDTQYF. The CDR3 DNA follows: TGTGCCAGCAGGTTTAGCGGGGGGACAGATACGCAGTATTTT.